The sequence of this TCR beta chain was determined in a study of shared clonotypes between healthy human individuals. Study at large: A donor's plate count was three for CD4 naive and three for CD4 memory; CD8 naive had two and CD8 memory one.

Each of the donors was a healthy adult who was HIV-negative and had not had a recent acute infection or vaccination. Assay used: immunoSEQ multiplex PCR; TCRdb lists only in-frame clones, some missing. The table shows 1.6 million or so clones, with around 95% occurring only once. V lost 6 bases to trimming and J lost 0 bases, with 12 bases between them. CDR1 and CDR2 from the germline V gene are LNHDA and SQIVND (reference sequence). The CDR3 is 14 amino acids. V usage is TRBV19 and J usage is TRBJ2-7; D remains ambiguous. The sequence was collected from a man aged 25 to 40 in good health. Sequencing used naive CD4+ T cells sorted from blood. The subset: CD45RA+ positively selected. The CDR3 here is CASRFTTASYEQYF. As DNA, the CDR3 is TGTGCCAGTAGATTCACGACTGCCTCCTACGAGCAGTACTTC.